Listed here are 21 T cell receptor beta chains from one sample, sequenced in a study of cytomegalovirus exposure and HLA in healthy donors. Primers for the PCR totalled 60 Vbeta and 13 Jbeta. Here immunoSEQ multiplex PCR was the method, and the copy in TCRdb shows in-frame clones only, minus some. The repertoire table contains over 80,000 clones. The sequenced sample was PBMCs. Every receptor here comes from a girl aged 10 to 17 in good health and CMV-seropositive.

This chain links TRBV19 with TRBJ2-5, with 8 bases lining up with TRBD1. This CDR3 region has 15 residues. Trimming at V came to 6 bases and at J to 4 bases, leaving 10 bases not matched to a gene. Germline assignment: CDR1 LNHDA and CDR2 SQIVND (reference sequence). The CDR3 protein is CASSIQGARSETQYF. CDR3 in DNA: TGTGCCAGTAGCATTCAGGGGGCGCGTTCAGAGACCCAGTACTTC.

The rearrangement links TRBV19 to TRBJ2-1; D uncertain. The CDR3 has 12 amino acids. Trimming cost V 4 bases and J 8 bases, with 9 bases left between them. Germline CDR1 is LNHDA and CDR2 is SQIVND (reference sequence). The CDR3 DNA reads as TGTGCCAGTAGTACCAGGAATTATGAGCAGTTCTTC. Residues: CASSTRNYEQFF.

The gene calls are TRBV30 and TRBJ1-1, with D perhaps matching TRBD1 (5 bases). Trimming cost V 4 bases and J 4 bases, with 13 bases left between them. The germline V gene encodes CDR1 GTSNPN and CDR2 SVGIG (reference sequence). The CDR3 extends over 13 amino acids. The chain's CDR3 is CAWTGSQGTEAFF. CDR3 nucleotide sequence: TGTGCCTGGACAGGGTCGCAGGGCACTGAAGCTTTCTTT.

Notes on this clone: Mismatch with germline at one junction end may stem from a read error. CDR3 loop: CASSIAYSSDNEQFF. The CDR3 DNA follows: TGTGCCAGTAGTATAGCTTATAGCTCCGACAATGAGCAGTTCTTC. The chain recombines TRBV19 with TRBJ2-1; D is unclear. CDR1 and CDR2 from the germline V gene are LNHDA and SQIVND (reference sequence). The CDR3 has 15 amino acids.

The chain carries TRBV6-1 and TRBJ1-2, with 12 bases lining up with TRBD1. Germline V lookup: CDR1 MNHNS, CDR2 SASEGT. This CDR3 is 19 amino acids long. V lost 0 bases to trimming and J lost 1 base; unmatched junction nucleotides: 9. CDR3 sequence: CASSEAKGTGGARNYGYTF. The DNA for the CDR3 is TGTGCCAGCAGTGAAGCAAAGGGGACAGGGGGCGCCCGTAACTATGGCTACACCTTC.

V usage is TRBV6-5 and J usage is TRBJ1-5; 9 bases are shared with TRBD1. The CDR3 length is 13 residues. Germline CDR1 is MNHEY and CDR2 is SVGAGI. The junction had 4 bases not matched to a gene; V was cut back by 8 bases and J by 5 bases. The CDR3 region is CASGDRADQPQHF. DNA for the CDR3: TGTGCCAGCGGGGACAGGGCGGATCAGCCCCAGCATTTT.

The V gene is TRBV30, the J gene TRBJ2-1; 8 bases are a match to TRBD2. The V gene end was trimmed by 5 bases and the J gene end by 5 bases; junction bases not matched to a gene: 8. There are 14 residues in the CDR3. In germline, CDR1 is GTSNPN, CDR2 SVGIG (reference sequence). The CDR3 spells CAWVPGLGDNEQFF. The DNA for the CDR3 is TGTGCCTGGGTTCCGGGACTAGGGGACAATGAGCAGTTCTTC.

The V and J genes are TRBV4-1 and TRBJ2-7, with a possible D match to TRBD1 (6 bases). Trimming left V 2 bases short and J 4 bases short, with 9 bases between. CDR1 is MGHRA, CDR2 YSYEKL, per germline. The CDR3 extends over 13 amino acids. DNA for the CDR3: TGCGCCAGCAGCCAAACGGACAGTTACGAGCAGTACGTC. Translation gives CASSQTDSYEQYV.

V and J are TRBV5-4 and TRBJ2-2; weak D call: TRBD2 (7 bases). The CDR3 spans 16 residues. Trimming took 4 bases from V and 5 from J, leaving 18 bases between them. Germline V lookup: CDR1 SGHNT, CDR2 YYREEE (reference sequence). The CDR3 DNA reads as TGTGCCAGCAGCCGCCTAGAGGGGGGGGTAACCGGGGAGCTGTTTTTT. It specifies CASSRLEGGVTGELFF.

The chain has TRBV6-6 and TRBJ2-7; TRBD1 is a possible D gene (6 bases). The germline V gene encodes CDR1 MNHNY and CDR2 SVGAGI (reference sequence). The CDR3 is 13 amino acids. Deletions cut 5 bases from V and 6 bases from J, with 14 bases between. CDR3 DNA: TGTGCCAGCAGTCCTACAGGGTATGCCGAGCAGTACTTC. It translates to CASSPTGYAEQYF.

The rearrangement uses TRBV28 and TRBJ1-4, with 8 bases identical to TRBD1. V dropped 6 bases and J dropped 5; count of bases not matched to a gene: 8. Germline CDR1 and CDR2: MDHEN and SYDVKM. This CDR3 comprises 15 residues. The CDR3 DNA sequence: TGTGCCAGCAGCCGCCCGGGACAGGAGAATGAAAAACTGTTTTTT. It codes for CASSRPGQENEKLFF.

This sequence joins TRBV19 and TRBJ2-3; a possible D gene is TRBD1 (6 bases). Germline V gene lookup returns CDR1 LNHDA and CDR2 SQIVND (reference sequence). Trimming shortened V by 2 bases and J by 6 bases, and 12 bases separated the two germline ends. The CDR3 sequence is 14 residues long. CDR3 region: CASSILPGVDTQYF. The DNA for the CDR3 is TGTGCCAGTAGTATACTTCCAGGGGTCGATACGCAGTATTTT.

CDR3 protein: CASRKPDRGESEQFF. The CDR3 coding sequence is TGCGCCAGCAGAAAACCGGACAGGGGGGAGAGTGAGCAGTTCTTC. The rearrangement uses TRBV5-1 and TRBJ2-1; 10 bases line up with TRBD1. The CDR3 contains 15 residues. CDR1 SGHRS and CDR2 YFSETQ come from the germline V gene. J was trimmed by 9 bases and V by 5 bases; bases with no gene match: 11.

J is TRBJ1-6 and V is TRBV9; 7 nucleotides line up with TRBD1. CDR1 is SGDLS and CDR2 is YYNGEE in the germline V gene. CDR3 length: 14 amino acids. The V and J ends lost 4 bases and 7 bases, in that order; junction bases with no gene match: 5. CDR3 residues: CASSQTGLNSPLHF. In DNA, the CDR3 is TGTGCCAGCAGCCAGACAGGGTTGAATTCACCCCTCCACTTT. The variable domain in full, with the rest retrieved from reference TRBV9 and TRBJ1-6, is DSGVTQTPKHLITATGQRVTLRCSPRSGDLSVYWYQQSLDQGLQFLIQYYNGEERAKGNILERFSAQQFPDLHSELNLSSLELGDSALYFCASSQTGLNSPLHFGNGTRLTVT.

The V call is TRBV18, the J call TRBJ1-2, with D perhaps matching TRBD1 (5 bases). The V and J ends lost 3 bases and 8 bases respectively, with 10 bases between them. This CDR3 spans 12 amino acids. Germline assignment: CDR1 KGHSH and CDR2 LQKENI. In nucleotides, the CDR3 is TGTGCCAGCTCACCGGCAGGGTACGGCTACACCTTC. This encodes CASSPAGYGYTF.

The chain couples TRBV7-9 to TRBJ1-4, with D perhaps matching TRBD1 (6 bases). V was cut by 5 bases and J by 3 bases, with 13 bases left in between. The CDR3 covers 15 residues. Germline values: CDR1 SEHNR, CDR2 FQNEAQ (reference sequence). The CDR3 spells CASSPQQGSNEKLFF. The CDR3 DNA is TGTGCCAGCAGCCCCCAACAGGGTTCTAATGAAAAACTGTTTTTT.

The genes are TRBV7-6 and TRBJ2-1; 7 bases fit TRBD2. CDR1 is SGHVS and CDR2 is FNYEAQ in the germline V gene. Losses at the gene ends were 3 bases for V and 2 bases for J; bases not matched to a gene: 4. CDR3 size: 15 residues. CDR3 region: CASSLGTITYNEQFF. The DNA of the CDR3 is TGTGCCAGCAGCTTGGGGACTATAACCTACAATGAGCAGTTCTTC.

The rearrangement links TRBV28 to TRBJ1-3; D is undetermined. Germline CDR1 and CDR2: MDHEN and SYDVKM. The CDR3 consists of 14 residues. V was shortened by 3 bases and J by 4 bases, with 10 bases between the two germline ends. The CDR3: CASSLAGSGNTIYF. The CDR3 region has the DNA TGTGCCAGCAGTTTGGCGGGATCGGGAAACACCATATATTTT.

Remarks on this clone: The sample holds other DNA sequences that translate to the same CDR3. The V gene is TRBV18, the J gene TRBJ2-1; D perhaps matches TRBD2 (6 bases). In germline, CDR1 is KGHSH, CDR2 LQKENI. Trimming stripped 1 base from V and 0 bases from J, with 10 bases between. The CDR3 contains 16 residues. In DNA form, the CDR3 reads TGTGCCAGCTCACCACTGGCCGGGAGCTCCTACAATGAGCAGTTCTTC. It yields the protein CASSPLAGSSYNEQFF.

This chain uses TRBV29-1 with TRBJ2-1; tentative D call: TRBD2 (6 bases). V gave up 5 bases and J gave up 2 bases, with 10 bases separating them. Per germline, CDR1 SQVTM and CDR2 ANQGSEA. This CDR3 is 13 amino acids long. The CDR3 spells CSVPGDTYNEQFF. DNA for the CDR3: TGCAGCGTTCCGGGGGATACCTACAATGAGCAGTTCTTC.

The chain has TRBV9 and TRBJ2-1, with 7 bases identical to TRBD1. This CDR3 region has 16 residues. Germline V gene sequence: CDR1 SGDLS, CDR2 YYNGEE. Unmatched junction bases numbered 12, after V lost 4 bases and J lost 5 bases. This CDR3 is CASSPRIGTEDNEQFF. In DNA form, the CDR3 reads TGTGCCAGCAGCCCCAGGATCGGGACAGAAGACAATGAGCAGTTCTTC.